These T cell receptor beta chains were read from a single sample in a study of cytomegalovirus exposure and HLA in healthy donors. Produced via immunoSEQ multiplex PCR; TCRdb's table is partial and in-frame only. The sample holds 150,000 to 200,000 clones; about 83% are singletons and the top ten take 1.5% to 2%. Sequencing was carried out using PBMCs. The receptors shown here come from a man aged 40-55 years in good health and CMV-seropositive. CDR3s include the opening cysteine and the closing phenylalanine or tryptophan. Each record gives: D gene, J gene, V gene, clone size, CDR3 protein, CDR3 DNA. The D gene is left open where the match is weak. A clone size is listed for some rows: how often the clone was seen (once, few, many), or a class if it is expanded.

NA	TRBJ2-1	TRBV25-1	NA	CASSPPGLAYNEQFF	TGTGCCAGCAGTCCGCCGGGACTGGCCTACAATGAGCAGTTCTTC
TRBD2	TRBJ2-3	TRBV9	NA	CASSPKAGGVSDTQYF	TGTGCCAGCAGCCCCAAAGCGGGAGGTGTGTCAGATACGCAGTATTTT
TRBD2	TRBJ2-7	TRBV28	NA	CASSLAGGPTEQYF	TGTGCCAGCAGTTTGGCGGGAGGGCCGACCGAGCAGTACTTC
TRBD2	TRBJ2-7	TRBV5-4	once	CASSKLAGRYEQYF	TGTGCCAGCAGCAAGCTAGCGGGGAGGTACGAGCAGTACTTC
NA	TRBJ1-2	TRBV19	NA	CASNQGYGYTF	TGTGCCAGTAACCAGGGCTATGGCTACACCTTC
NA	TRBJ2-3	TRBV7-9	NA	CASSQTSRPTDTQYF	TGTGCCAGCAGCCAAACTAGCAGACCCACAGATACGCAGTATTTT
TRBD2	TRBJ2-1	TRBV5-1	NA	CASSLALAGGYHEQFF	TGCGCCAGCAGCTTGGCGCTAGCGGGAGGGTATCATGAGCAGTTCTTC
TRBD2	TRBJ2-7	TRBV7-9	NA	CASSLISSGKYEQYF	TGTGCCAGCAGCTTAATCTCTAGCGGGAAATACGAGCAGTACTTC
NA	TRBJ2-7	TRBV28	NA	CASSDYRPYEQYF	TGTGCCAGCAGTGATTACAGGCCCTACGAGCAGTACTTC
NA	TRBJ2-1	TRBV5-1	NA	CASSLGQSAGYNEQFF	TGCGCCAGCAGCTTGGGACAGAGCGCGGGGTACAATGAGCAGTTCTTC
NA	TRBJ2-7	TRBV2	NA	CASNPGTGSYEQYF	TGTGCCAGCAACCCCGGGACTGGCTCCTACGAGCAGTACTTC
NA	TRBJ2-7	TRBV4-1	NA	CASSQGAGTSYEQYF	TGCGCCAGCAGCCAAGGGGCGGGGACCTCCTACGAGCAGTACTTC
TRBD1	TRBJ2-7	TRBV4-3	NA	CASSQDNNRGYEQYF	TGCGCCAGCAGCCAAGATAATAACAGGGGATACGAGCAGTACTTC
TRBD2	TRBJ2-3	TRBV6-1	NA	CASSERTSGASVDTQYF	TGTGCCAGCAGTGAGCGGACTAGCGGGGCCTCCGTAGATACGCAGTATTTT
TRBD1	TRBJ1-2	TRBV5-1	NA	CASSLPTGGAGGYTF	TGCGCCAGCAGCTTGCCGACAGGGGGCGCCGGTGGCTACACCTTC
TRBD1	TRBJ2-7	TRBV5-1	once	CASSTDTGTGYEQYF	TGCGCCAGCAGCACGGATACCGGGACAGGGTACGAGCAGTACTTC
TRBD2	TRBJ2-7	TRBV9	NA	CASSEGTSGYEQYF	TGTGCCAGCAGCGAGGGGACTAGCGGCTACGAGCAGTACTTC
TRBD1	TRBJ2-7	TRBV2	NA	CASSEQGDEQYF	TGTGCCAGCAGTGAACAGGGGGACGAGCAGTACTTC
TRBD1	TRBJ1-5	TRBV11-3	NA	CASSTLSEGASSRPQHF	TGTGCCAGCAGCACTCTCTCGGAGGGGGCATCTTCCAGGCCCCAGCATTTT
TRBD1	TRBJ1-1	TRBV25-1	NA	CASSERDRGYTEAFF	TGTGCCAGCAGCGAACGGGACAGGGGTTACACTGAAGCTTTCTTT
NA	TRBJ2-1	TRBV18	NA	CASSPNVRDNEQFF	TGTGCCAGCTCACCCAACGTCAGGGATAATGAGCAGTTCTTC
NA	TRBJ2-7	TRBV5-1	NA	CASSHRVEEQYF	TGCGCCAGCAGTCACAGGGTGGAGGAGCAGTACTTC